One and the same sample provided the 27 T cell receptor beta chains below, sequenced in a study of blood T cell repertoires in COVID-19. Some clones are missing from TCRdb's copy, which holds only in-frame ones; the method was immunoSEQ multiplex PCR. This table holds about 220,000 clones, about 86% found once. Sequences were obtained from peripheral blood. These receptors were obtained from a woman aged 55-69 years with acute or convalescent COVID-19.

The V gene is TRBV6-6, the J gene TRBJ2-5; 10 bases are shared with TRBD2. V lost 0 bases and J lost 6; bases outside the gene matches: 7. The V gene's germline CDR1 is MNHNY and CDR2 SVGAGI (reference sequence). The CDR3 consists of 16 residues. The CDR3 DNA is TGTGCCAGCAGTTACTCGTGGAGCGGGGGGGCGCAGACCCAGTACTTC. As protein: CASSYSWSGGAQTQYF.

The genes are TRBV29-1 and TRBJ2-3, with D perhaps matching TRBD1 (6 bases). The CDR3 totals 15 residues. V dropped 7 bases and J dropped 4 bases, with 21 bases sitting between them. Germline CDR1 is SQVTM and CDR2 is ANQGSEA. CDR3 residues: CSAESGHQLADTQYF. For the CDR3, the DNA is TGCAGCGCCGAATCGGGACACCAACTTGCAGATACGCAGTATTTT.

There are a few counts of this clone. This chain connects TRBV7-2 to TRBJ2-2; 7 bases match TRBD2. The germline CDR1 and CDR2 sequences are SGHTA and FQGNSA. The trim removed 3 bases at V and 10 bases at J, leaving 8 bases unmatched. This CDR3 has 14 amino acids. The CDR3 sequence: CASSFGGGGVELFF. The CDR3 DNA reads as TGTGCCAGCAGCTTTGGTGGGGGAGGGGTGGAGCTGTTTTTT.

The V gene is TRBV30, the J gene TRBJ1-2, with 9 nucleotides matching TRBD1. CDR3 size: 13 residues. V was clipped by 1 base and J by 7 bases; unmatched bases: 4. Germline loops: CDR1 GTSNPN, CDR2 SVGIG (reference sequence). The CDR3 is CAWSDRGPSGYTF. Here the CDR3 DNA reads TGTGCCTGGAGTGACAGGGGGCCCAGTGGCTACACCTTC.

V is TRBV4-2 and J is TRBJ2-7; 10 nucleotides agree with TRBD2. After removal of 0 bases from V and 5 bases from J, the junction contained 4 bases not matched to a gene. Germline V gene sequence: CDR1 LGHNA, CDR2 YNFKEQ. The CDR3 runs 15 residues. The CDR3 region is CASSQEGTSVHEQYF. CDR3 DNA sequence: TGTGCCAGCAGCCAAGAAGGGACTAGCGTCCACGAGCAGTACTTC.

This clone was counted once. This chain links TRBV6-6 with TRBJ1-1; 7 bases fit TRBD1. This CDR3 comprises 14 residues. Trimming at V came to 6 bases and at J to 6 bases, leaving 10 bases not matched to a gene. Per the germline V gene, CDR1 is MNHNY and CDR2 is SVGAGI (reference sequence). The CDR3 bases are TGTGCCAGCAGCCTCAAGACAGGGATCGCTGAAGCTTTCTTT. Translating it yields CASSLKTGIAEAFF.

This clone was counted a single time. The J gene is TRBJ2-7, the V gene TRBV11-2; D is perhaps TRBD2 (5 bases). Trimming took off 5 bases at V and 2 bases at J, with 16 bases between the two ends. The CDR3 has 15 residues. The V gene's germline CDR1 is SGHAT and CDR2 FQNNGV. This CDR3 reads CASSKEEIGPYEQYF. In DNA form, the CDR3 reads TGTGCCAGCAGCAAGGAGGAAATTGGTCCCTACGAGCAGTACTTC.

V is TRBV19 and J is TRBJ1-5; 9 bases line up with TRBD1. The CDR3 has 19 amino acids. V gave up 4 bases and J gave up 0 bases; unmatched junction bases: 13. CDR1 and CDR2 from the germline V gene are LNHDA and SQIVND (reference sequence). This chain's CDR3 is CASSTVGTGITFSNQPQHF. In DNA form, the CDR3 reads TGTGCCAGTAGTACAGTGGGGACAGGGATAACCTTTAGCAATCAGCCCCAGCATTTT.

The chain has TRBV20-1 and TRBJ1-2; no reliable D call. The V gene lost 3 bases and the J gene lost 8 bases, with 16 bases spanning the gap. The CDR3 extends over 13 amino acids. The germline V gene encodes CDR1 DFQATT and CDR2 SNEGSKA (reference sequence). The CDR3 spells CSASLAAGAGYTF. The CDR3 DNA follows: TGCAGTGCTAGTCTTGCTGCAGGCGCGGGCTACACCTTC.

The chain is built from TRBV28 and TRBJ2-3; the D gene is possibly TRBD2 (5 bases). CDR1 is MDHEN and CDR2 is SYDVKM in the germline V gene. The V end was cut by 1 base, the J end by 4 bases, with 15 bases between. This CDR3 is built from 16 residues. The CDR3 loop is CASSLSVGARADTQYF. Written as DNA, the CDR3 is TGTGCCAGCAGTTTATCGGTGGGAGCCCGCGCAGATACGCAGTATTTT.

The genes are TRBV4-2 and TRBJ1-2; D unclear. V was cut by 1 base and J by 5 bases, with 8 bases left in between. CDR3 length: 13 residues. Germline lookup yields CDR1 LGHNA and CDR2 YNFKEQ. CDR3 in amino acids: CASSQANQYGYTF. CDR3 sequence (DNA): TGTGCCAGCAGCCAAGCCAATCAATATGGCTACACCTTC.

V usage is TRBV19 and J usage is TRBJ1-5, with TRBD1 matching 7 bases. The CDR3 has 12 residues. Trimming removed 7 bases from V and 7 bases from J; junction bases left unmatched: 4. The germline gives CDR1 LNHDA, CDR2 SQIVND (reference sequence). The CDR3 nucleotides read TGTGCCAGTATGGTCAGGGGGCAGCCCCAGCATTTT. Its protein is CASMVRGQPQHF.

V is TRBV4-3 and J is TRBJ1-2, with no clear D. CDR1 and CDR2 from the germline V gene are LGHNA and YSLEER. The CDR3 consists of 13 residues. Trimming left V 0 bases short and J 8 bases short, with 10 bases between. The CDR3 sequence: CASSQDFGQGYTF. The CDR3 nucleotides read TGCGCCAGCAGCCAAGACTTCGGTCAAGGCTACACCTTC.

This clone was picked up a small number of times. The chain joins TRBV11-2 to TRBJ1-1; no definite D call. The ends were cut back, 5 bases at V and 0 bases at J, with 16 bases in the middle. CDR1 SGHAT and CDR2 FQNNGV come from the germline V gene. The CDR3 runs 16 residues. The CDR3 bases are TGTGCCAGCAGCCCGAGGGCGATTGGGCTGAACACTGAAGCTTTCTTT. Its translation is CASSPRAIGLNTEAFF.

The chain couples TRBV9 to TRBJ2-3, with TRBD1 as a possible D gene (5 bases). Germline CDR1 reads SGDLS; CDR2 reads YYNGEE. Trimming left V 7 bases short and J 0 bases short, with 9 bases between. The CDR3 covers 13 residues. CDR3 nucleotides: TGTGCCAGCGGGGCGCCCAGCACAGATACGCAGTATTTT. Translation: CASGAPSTDTQYF. The full variable domain, completed using reference TRBV9 and TRBJ2-3, is DSGVTQTPKHLITATGQRVTLRCSPRSGDLSVYWYQQSLDQGLQFLIQYYNGEERAKGNILERFSAQQFPDLHSELNLSSLELGDSALYFCASGAPSTDTQYFGPGTRLTVL.

This chain joins TRBV5-5 and TRBJ1-3; 8 positions match TRBD1. The CDR3 covers 16 residues. CDR1 is SGHKS, CDR2 YYEKEE, per germline (reference sequence). Unmatched junction bases numbered 6, after V lost 4 bases and J lost 0 bases. The CDR3 reads CASSVDRGNSGNTIYF. The CDR3 coding sequence is TGTGCCAGCAGCGTTGACAGGGGCAACTCTGGAAACACCATATATTTT. Looking up the rest from reference TRBV5-5 and TRBJ1-3 gives the full variable domain: DAGVTQSPTHLIKTRGQQVTLRCSPISGHKSVSWYQQVLGQGPQFIFQYYEKEERGRGNFPDRFSARQFPNYSSELNVNALLLGDSALYLCASSVDRGNSGNTIYFGEGSWLTVV.

To note about this clone: The sample has other DNA sequences that encode this CDR3 too. This rearrangement joins TRBV6-5 to TRBJ1-2, with D tentatively TRBD1 (5 bases). The CDR3 consists of 13 residues. Between the trimmed V and J ends, which lost 0 bases and 5 bases, there was a span of 7 bases. Germline V lookup: CDR1 MNHEY, CDR2 SVGAGI. The CDR3 sequence is CASSYSGGYGYTF. The CDR3 DNA reads TGTGCCAGCAGTTACTCCGGGGGGTATGGCTACACCTTC.

The rearrangement joins TRBV19 to TRBJ1-2; the D gene is possibly TRBD1 (5 bases). Trimming removed 1 base at V and 4 bases at J, with 13 bases between. CDR3 length: 15 residues. CDR1 and CDR2 (germline): LNHDA, SQIVND (reference sequence). The CDR3 here is CASSIAGTLTYGYTF. In DNA form, the CDR3 reads TGTGCCAGTAGTATAGCAGGGACTTTGACCTATGGCTACACCTTC.

The chain recombines TRBV6-1 with TRBJ2-5; D gene uncertain. The CDR3 covers 14 residues. Germline V CDR1 and CDR2: MNHNS, SASEGT. Between the trimmed V and J ends, which lost 2 bases and 2 bases, there was a span of 9 bases. The CDR3 bases are TGTGCCAGCAGTGAACCCCGGAGACAAGAGACCCAGTACTTC. This codes for CASSEPRRQETQYF.

The J gene is TRBJ2-5, the V gene TRBV5-1; D remains unclear. The V and J ends lost 1 base and 1 base respectively, with 11 bases between them. Germline V CDR1 and CDR2: SGHRS, YFSETQ. This CDR3 has 15 residues. The CDR3, as DNA: TGCGCCAGCAGCTTGATGGGCATCTCCCAAGAGACCCAGTACTTC. Its protein product is CASSLMGISQETQYF.

The gene calls are TRBV12-3 or TRBV12-4 and TRBJ2-2; possible D gene TRBD1, 6 bases. Trimming removed 4 bases from V and 15 bases from J, with 15 bases in between. This CDR3 region has 12 residues. CDR3: CASSSGPEGVFF. CDR3 DNA sequence: TGTGCCAGCAGTTCGGGACCCGAGGGGGTGTTTTTT.

The chain carries TRBV2 and TRBJ1-2; possibly TRBD1 for D (5 bases). This CDR3 is 13 amino acids long. Trimming stripped 2 bases from V and 4 bases from J, with 8 bases between. The germline V gene encodes CDR1 SNHLY and CDR2 FYNNEI. The CDR3, as DNA: TGTGCCAGCAGTGAAACAGGCCTCTATGGCTACACCTTC. Protein sequence: CASSETGLYGYTF.

The genes are TRBV10-2 and TRBJ1-5, with D possibly matching TRBD1 (5 bases). V shed 10 bases and J shed 9 bases, with 19 bases lying between them. CDR3 length equals 13 residues. From germline, CDR1 is WSHSY and CDR2 SAAADI. The CDR3 loop is CATGRGAEGPQHF. For the CDR3, the DNA is TGCGCCACCGGGAGGGGCGCCGAGGGGCCCCAGCATTTT.

J is TRBJ1-1 and V is TRBV6-2 or TRBV6-3; possible D gene TRBD1, 5 bases. The CDR3 consists of 13 residues. V lost 3 bases and J 4 bases, leaving 9 bases between the germline ends. Germline V gene data show CDR1 as MNHEY and CDR2 as SVGEGT. As DNA, the CDR3 is TGTGCCAGCAGTTATTTAGGGGTCACTGAAGCTTTCTTT. Its protein is CASSYLGVTEAFF.

This clone came up once. The junction differs from germline at one of its ends, possibly a read error. This chain joins TRBV5-1 and TRBJ1-1; tentatively, D is TRBD1 (5 bases). This CDR3 has 15 residues. Germline loops: CDR1 SGHRS, CDR2 YFSETQ. DNA for the CDR3: TGCGTCAGCAGCTTGGTGGACACCCTGAACACTGAAGCTTTCTTT. Residues: CVSSLVDTLNTEAFF.

The chain joins TRBV4-2 to TRBJ1-2, with TRBD1 as a possible D gene (6 bases). CDR3 length equals 17 residues. The V end lost 1 base, the J end lost 4 bases, and 19 bases lay between the germline ends. The V gene's germline CDR1 is LGHNA and CDR2 YNFKEQ. The CDR3 loop reads CASSQAADRGAIYGYTF. CDR3 DNA: TGTGCCAGCAGCCAAGCCGCGGACAGAGGGGCGATCTATGGCTACACCTTC.

The rearrangement links TRBV7-9 to TRBJ2-3; a weak D match, TRBD2 (7 bases). V lost 5 bases, J lost 6 bases, and 24 bases lay in between. The CDR3 loop spans 17 amino acids. Per germline, CDR1 SEHNR and CDR2 FQNEAQ (reference sequence). For the CDR3, the DNA is TGTGCCAGCAGCCCCTTAGGGGGGGGCTGGGGGCACGATACGCAGTATTTT. It codes for CASSPLGGGWGHDTQYF.